Here is one T cell receptor beta chain with its context. Its specificity is not known. The data derive from a study of OX40 agonist ivuxolimab in advanced cancers. Looking at the study overall: Those treated in dose escalation had hepatocellular carcinoma, melanoma, renal cell cancer or head and neck cancer. Partial responses were recorded for three patients, including one with hepatocellular carcinoma and two with cutaneous melanoma.

General study points: CD8+ T cells averaged more expanded clones than CD4+.

V was clipped by 0 bases and J by 7 bases, with 12 bases between them. CDR1 and CDR2 (germline): LNHNV, YYDKDF (reference sequence). This CDR3 is 14 amino acids long. Only in-frame clones appear in the TCRdb table, and some are missing; sequencing was by immunoSEQ multiplex PCR. Of 58,000 or so clones in the sample, around 89% were seen once. The sequence came from an adult with an advanced solid tumor such as melanoma, head and neck, liver or kidney cancer. This chain links TRBV15 with TRBJ2-5; no clear D gene. The source material was CD4+ or CD8+ T cells sorted from blood, sampled in a trial of the OX40 agonist ivuxolimab. The CDR3 is CATSRDGGPGTQYF. Written as DNA, the CDR3 is TGTGCCACCAGCAGAGATGGTGGACCAGGGACCCAGTACTTC.